A single T cell receptor beta chain is shown here with its context. No cognate antigen has been identified for it. Per-nucleotide qualities are absent, and no much larger clonotype sits a single base away. Receptor libraries were prepared by the immunoSEQ multiplex PCR assay. For the multiplex PCR, a mixture combining 60 forward primers for TCR Vbeta segments and 13 reverse primers for TCR Jbeta segments was used. The CDR3 region of rearranged TCR beta genes was amplified from genomic DNA with a multiplex PCR assay. The Illumina HiSeq System was used to sequence the amplified TCR beta libraries as 87-base-pair reads. In the source study's methods: In a later analysis, tens of millions of unique TCR beta chains were counted across the 500 to 850 repertoires, and approximately 11 million of these chains were shared by at least two donors. A nearest-neighbor algorithm error-corrected the raw reads and collapsed the reads into unique sequences, merging closely related sequences to remove PCR and sequencing errors. To assign V, D and J gene segments, CDR3 sequences were aligned to IMGT reference sequences. For a sequence to be retained, a match of at least six nucleotides was required to both a V gene segment and a J gene segment. A rearrangement counted as productive if the CDR3 had no stop codons and remained in frame with V and J, and every other rearrangement counted as non-productive. CDR3 was defined by IMGT convention, running from the second conserved V-encoded cysteine to the conserved J-encoded phenylalanine. The earlier analysis of 450 to 750 of the donors excluded any sequence lacking an unambiguous match to a single V gene segment. In an earlier analysis of around 600 of the donors, V segments were called functional above 56.7% productive rearrangements and were called segregating when the between-donor standard deviation exceeded 5%. A statistical classification framework was built to diagnose cytomegalovirus status from the catalog of TCR beta chain sequences. A later analysis assigned V and J genes by comparing TCR nucleotide sequences with IMGT/GENE-DB human TR gene sequences. In a later analysis, CDR3 sequences and most-parsimonious VDJ recombination scenarios were assigned using the TCRdist pipeline. In a later analysis, every TCR beta chain was defined by the combination of its CDR3 amino acid sequence and its V-gene family, and reads without a unique V-gene family were dropped. To address suspected cross-contamination and a sequencing artifact, a later analysis removed around 600 highly shared, low-generation-probability nucleotide sequences. For each public chain, a later analysis derived a clonal expansion index from normalized ranks of inferred template counts within each repertoire. Generation probabilities in a later analysis came from a VDJ recombination model fitted to out-of-frame rearrangements, and those results were checked against IGoR. In a later analysis, TCR-TCR, TCR-HLA and TCR-CMV co-occurrence was scored with hypergeometric tests, and a repertoire-size bias correction was applied to TCR pairs. A later analysis estimated false discovery rates by permuting HLA or CMV assignments 20 times. In a later analysis, co-occurring TCRs were grouped using DBSCAN, and TCRdist sequence similarity was added for clustering within HLA-allele-positive subsets. For co-occurrence clustering, repertoires with fewer than 30,000 or more than 120,000 public chains were excluded, along with roughly five repertoires with anomalous nucleotide sharing. Held by TCRdb, this immuneACCESS table contains in-frame sequences only and omits some clones. Under half of the omission traces to an unresolved V gene where checked; the cause of the rest is unknown. D and trimming were read from the DNA, whereas the V and J calls and clone size are those reported in that table. The sample table contains 65,000 to 70,000 clones; only one count was recorded for 85% to 90% of them. Clones ranked in the top ten supply around 10% of the sample.

In total, roughly 670 healthy bone marrow donors made up the cohort. At the time of sampling, every cohort member was nominally healthy, though immune exposures that went unrecorded were likely present. The donor tested CMV seropositive and was one of the 289 seropositive cohort members. Every donor gave a peripheral blood sample, and the peripheral blood mononuclear cells from that sample were used for TCR beta sequencing. Genomic DNA extraction from the blood cell samples was performed with the Qiagen DNeasy Blood Extraction Kit. The sample originates from a study of cytomegalovirus exposure and HLA in healthy donors (dated by TCRdb to the late 2010s). About the investigation overall: An earlier analysis of approximately 550 of the donors reported approximately 300 Gb of sequence data and approximately 110 million unique TCR beta sequences from roughly 180 million T cells. About 300 gigabases of sequencing data and roughly 80 million unique TCR sequences made up an early release that covered 500 to 650 HLA-typed donors. Among the roughly 380 genotyped donors, approximately 76% belonged to the genetic ancestry cluster associated with self-reported Caucasian donors. The study aimed to test whether cataloging public T cell receptors could reveal signatures of past pathogen exposure. The study used immunosequencing to profile the T cell repertoires of approximately 650 subjects and linked those repertoires to cytomegalovirus serostatus. In addition to the first cohort of 650 to 750 subjects, a separate validation cohort of over 90 different subjects was used. To predict cytomegalovirus infection status, the study brought together high-throughput TCR immunosequencing, statistical association of individual TCRs with disease status, and machine learning. A later analysis re-examined previously published TCR beta repertoires from more than 650 donors and added high-resolution HLA genotyping to investigate patterns of TCR occurrence. Rather than using new phenotypic data, the later analysis identified candidate immune exposures from TCR beta sequences and from how often those sequences occurred across donors. In an earlier analysis of around 540 of the donors, high-throughput TCR beta sequencing was used to judge whether each TCR beta V gene segment behaved as functional or pseudogenic. Donor age, sex, ethnicity and CMV serostatus were collected together with the repertoire data. A later genetic analysis took genome-wide SNP genotypes for about 60% of the roughly 670 donors and used that subset as a discovery cohort. Every repertoire in the discovery cohort had been generated on one and the same sequencing platform. HLA typing covered class I and class II loci at four-digit resolution. The number of donors typed differed by locus, with roughly 620-630 for A, B, C, DRB1 and DQB1, around 560 for DQA1, over 600 for DPA1, and approximately 470 for DPB1. Roughly five DR-DQ haplotypes were handled as single units for association and clustering because linkage in the cohort was strong. On average, over 200,000 unique TCR beta nucleotide sequences were sequenced per donor among 398 genotyped donors of the cohort, with roughly 19% of those sequences being non-productive. Paper-wide results and their limitations: In a later analysis, TCR association rates were found to vary across HLA loci, with the most associated TCRs seen for DRB1 alleles and the fewest for HLA-C alleles. Cytomegalovirus status was reported to be diagnosed by the classifier with high specificity and sensitivity in both the original and validation cohorts. In vitro tests confirmed that three of the cytomegalovirus-associated TCR beta chains recognize cytomegalovirus antigens. It was suggested by the authors that the approach could potentially be generalized to other disease states and immunological phenotypes. Because counts were too low, about 17 rarely observed V segments, including chromosome 9 orphons, were excluded from the earlier analysis of around 590 of the donors. V-gene and J-gene trimming of TCR beta chains was associated with a missense DCLRE1C variant in a later genetic analysis, and the association was replicated in an independent cohort. A later genetic analysis reported fewer N-insertions in productive TCRs among donors in an Asian-associated ancestry cluster than the roughly 700-donor mean. A later analysis found that HLA-associated TCR beta chains were more clonally expanded and had lower generation probabilities than equally common non-associated chains. A further reported finding was that TCR beta sequences accurately predicted the HLA-A and HLA-B alleles for most subjects in the first cohort. In a later analysis, most CMV-associated TCR beta chains were found to appear HLA-restricted, with HLA associations seemingly driven largely by CMV exposure. Because the 87-base-pair reads could not distinguish some IMGT-functional V segments, including TRBV6-2 and TRBV6-3, those segments were excluded. Broadly in line with IMGT annotations, most TCR beta V segments showed up in productive rearrangements about 87% or about 30% of the time in an earlier analysis of roughly 590 of the donors. A cluster of highly shared sequence variants was judged likely to represent a technical artifact of the sequencing pipeline. A total of 164 TCR beta chains were listed by the study as associated with cytomegalovirus. In this cohort, only TCR beta chains were sequenced, and detectable features were limited by the absence of alpha or paired-chain data. Correlated functional status among segregating V segments might be attributable to linkage disequilibrium, but an unknown experimental factor could not be ruled out. When HLA alleles, especially DR and DQ, strongly co-occurred, attributing TCR associations to individual alleles was difficult. Because HLA typing was missing for some donors at each locus, association tests included only the typed subset. For the cohort, immune exposure information was limited to CMV serostatus. A later analysis associated about 17,000 TCR beta sequences with specific HLA alleles at a false discovery rate of 0.05. Presence/absence analyses assumed roughly uniform sequencing depth across donors, an assumption that may not hold. While some public TCRs were present in many individuals, most TCR sequences turned up only very rarely across donors. According to a later analysis, parvovirus B19, influenza, CMV and Epstein-Barr virus appeared linked to several top co-occurrence clusters.

From the germline V gene, CDR1 is SGDLS and CDR2 is YYNGEE. V sheds 4 bases and J sheds 6 bases, leaving 11 bases between their ends. Measured from the cysteine to the phenylalanine, the CDR3 is 13 residues long. The entry retains the CDR3 DNA only, 39 bases that are in frame from base 1. Sequencing used PBMCs. This receptor was taken from a woman aged 30 to 39 in good health and CMV-seropositive. The rearrangement combines TRBV9 with TRBJ1-5, with a weak D call of TRBD1 (5 bases match). The CDR3 reads as follows: CASSPQGGQPQHF. The sequenced DNA is TGTGCCAGCAGCCCCCAGGGAGGTCAGCCCCAGCATTTT.